The 3 T cell receptor beta chains presented below share a single source sample, sequenced in a study of blood T cell repertoires in COVID-19. The table came from immunoSEQ multiplex PCR; TCRdb's copy has only in-frame clones and leaves some out. Of about 160,000 clones in the sample, about 93% were seen once. Sequencing used peripheral blood. Receptors originate from a woman aged 50 to 65 with acute or convalescent COVID-19.

V gene TRBV2 combines with J gene TRBJ2-2, with 7 bases matching TRBD1. The germline V gene has CDR1 SNHLY and CDR2 FYNNEI. The V and J ends lost 7 bases and 1 base, in that order; junction bases with no gene match: 3. The CDR3 runs to 14 residues. CDR3 DNA sequence: TGTGCCAGCATCGACAGGGTGAACACCGGGGAGCTGTTTTTT. Protein product: CASIDRVNTGELFF.

J is TRBJ2-7 and V is TRBV3-1 (or the pseudogene TRBV3-2), with 7 bases identical to TRBD1. J gave up 2 bases and V 1 base, and 5 bases lay outside the gene matches. Germline loops: CDR1 LGHDT, CDR2 YNNKEL (reference sequence). This CDR3 region has 15 residues. The CDR3 here is CASSQGRGRAYEQYF. The CDR3 DNA is TGTGCCAGCAGCCAAGGAAGGGGGCGCGCCTACGAGCAGTACTTC.

The chain uses TRBV5-4 and TRBJ1-1, with D unclear. Trimming left V 2 bases short and J 0 bases short, with 11 bases between. Per germline, CDR1 SGHNT and CDR2 YYREEE (reference sequence). The CDR3 loop spans 15 amino acids. Here the CDR3 DNA reads TGTGCCAGCAGCTTACGTGCAGGAATGAACACTGAAGCTTTCTTT. This codes for CASSLRAGMNTEAFF.